Listed below are T cell receptor beta chains from one sample, sequenced in a study of OX40 agonist ivuxolimab in advanced cancers. Clones were read by immunoSEQ multiplex PCR, and TCRdb kept only the in-frame ones, dropping some. Here the sample spans tens of thousands of clones, more than 85% being singletons. The sample was CD4+ or CD8+ T cells sorted from blood, taken in a trial of the OX40 agonist ivuxolimab. Source of these receptors: an adult with an advanced solid tumor such as melanoma, head and neck, liver or kidney cancer. Each CDR3 is given with its conserved first and last residue. The order of the fields is J gene, V gene, CDR3 protein.

>TRBJ2-7|TRBV10-1
CASSEYPTGLGEQYF
>TRBJ2-3|TRBV7-2
CASSPTDTQYF
>TRBJ2-2|TRBV27
CASSIGQSTGELFF
>TRBJ2-2|TRBV13
CASSPRATGELFF
>TRBJ2-1|TRBV11-2
CASSSPGQGNEQFF
>TRBJ1-6|TRBV14
CASSQDFSGYNSPLHF
>TRBJ2-1|TRBV7-9
CASTQGGVTDEQFF
>TRBJ2-1|TRBV9
CASSLEGGVPNEQFF
>TRBJ2-4|TRBV7-8
CASSLGVPSVKNIQYF
>TRBJ2-7|TRBV6-6
CASTAARWQYF
>TRBJ2-3|TRBV6-6
CASSRASPPTDTQYF
>TRBJ2-1|TRBV4-3
CASSYDGRPYNEQFF
>TRBJ1-5|TRBV4-3
CASSQDHTGLGEPQHF
>TRBJ1-1|TRBV9
CASSVAEYPGNTEAFF
>TRBJ2-3|TRBV4-3
CASSQDLTDTQYF
>TRBJ2-7|TRBV7-9
CASSLGERGQGDEQYF
>TRBJ2-7|TRBV28
CASSFLRGSHEQYF
>TRBJ2-1|TRBV27
CASQREATYNEQFF
>TRBJ2-1|TRBV27
CASSFLAGGDNEQFF
>TRBJ1-4|TRBV5-1
CASSFGTGSTNEKLFF
>TRBJ2-6|TRBV7-7
CASSSGLAASGANVLTF
>TRBJ2-7|TRBV11-2
CASSLERGPSSYEQYF
>TRBJ2-7|TRBV7-2
CASSLIGAPNSYEQYF
>TRBJ1-4|TRBV5-5
CASSFTGWNEKLFF
>TRBJ1-2|TRBV9
CASSVVTGYGYTF
>TRBJ2-3|TRBV27
CASSFLPLAFTDTQYF
>TRBJ2-7|TRBV2
CARGADAYEQYF
>TRBJ2-6|TRBV29-1
CSVEVRSLDRAGTGANVLTF
>TRBJ1-1|TRBV20-1
CSAREASEAFF
>TRBJ1-5|TRBV15
CATSSQGVRGNQPQHF
>TRBJ2-1|TRBV27
CASSLQGPYNEQFF